This TCR beta chain was documented in a study of PD-1 blockade in classical Hodgkin lymphoma. This clone was seen only a few times. Its antigen is as yet unknown. Study-wide results and caveats: Repertoire differences lack defined causes, possibly disease activity or prior therapy.

In germline, CDR1 is SGDLS, CDR2 YYNGEE. The CDR3 is made up of 14 amino acids. Unmatched junction bases numbered 9, after V lost 5 bases and J lost 4 bases. Time point here: cycle 4 day 1 (C4D1), after more than 5 weeks of nivolumab. Every patient relapsed after autologous stem cell transplantation, and brentuximab vedotin exposure varied. Measured with immunoSEQ multiplex PCR; TCRdb has only the in-frame clones, and not every one. The sample gives approximately 22,000 clones, approximately 80% of which show up once; more than 5.5% is in the top ten. The sequence came from a human donor with classical Hodgkin lymphoma. The sample consisted of peripheral blood mononuclear cells (PBMCs), taken before the fourth cycle of nivolumab. The J gene is TRBJ2-7, the V gene TRBV9; 7 nucleotides match TRBD1. The CDR3 DNA sequence: TGTGCCAGCAGTTCCGGCAGGGGGTTTTACGAGCAGTACTTC. Its translation: CASSSGRGFYEQYF.